This section outlines one T cell receptor (beta chain) sequence together with its context. What it binds is unknown. The data derive from a study of T cell responses to AZD1222 COVID-19 vaccine. Study results and limitations: Only six or seven AZD1222 recipients were seropositive at baseline. Clonal diversity was possibly underestimated, and the donors were mostly white British, with more females. Regions left unmutated in variants are reportedly the target of nearly half of spike-specific TCRs.

Data came from immunoSEQ multiplex PCR; TCRdb stores just in-frame clones and leaves some out. This sample has 150,000 to 200,000 clones, with approximately 91% found just once. The study pooled second doses at about 4 or about 12 weeks. Trimming took 1 base from V and 2 from J, leaving 9 bases between them. Per the germline V gene, CDR1 is GTSNPN and CDR2 is SVGIG (reference sequence). The CDR3 is 13 residues long. This TCR derives from an adult who received the AZD1222 COVID-19 vaccine. This specimen consisted of peripheral blood, obtained 28 days after the second AZD1222 dose. The genes are TRBV30 and TRBJ2-7; D uncertain. The DNA of the CDR3 is TGTGCCTGGAGTGGAGCCACCCCCTACGAGCAGTACTTC. Its protein is CAWSGATPYEQYF.